The next 32 T cell receptor beta chains were all read from a single sample in a study of blood T cell repertoires in COVID-19. The table came from immunoSEQ multiplex PCR; TCRdb's copy has only in-frame clones and leaves some out. Of some 180,000 clones in the sample, around 85% are singletons; the top ten hold roughly 8.2%. Sequenced material: peripheral blood. The receptors were sampled from a woman aged 60-75 years with acute or convalescent COVID-19.

This clone showed up just once. The V gene is TRBV6-2 or TRBV6-3, the J gene TRBJ2-1, with 11 bases lining up with TRBD2. The germline V gene encodes CDR1 MNHEY and CDR2 SVGEGT. The CDR3 spans 17 residues. The J segment lost 7 bases and the V segment lost 0 bases, leaving 8 bases of the junction unmatched. The CDR3 protein is CASSYSTSGSIRNEQFF. CDR3 nucleotide sequence: TGTGCCAGCAGTTACTCAACTAGCGGGAGCATAAGGAATGAGCAGTTCTTC.

This sequence joins TRBV5-1 and TRBJ2-1; 10 bases align to TRBD2. Germline-derived CDR1 and CDR2 are SGHRS and YFSETQ. V was clipped by 4 bases and J by 2 bases; unmatched bases: 12. The CDR3 consists of 18 residues. CDR3 in DNA: TGCGCCAGCAGCCAATACTTTACTAGCGGGGTGACCTACAATGAGCAGTTCTTC. Translating gives CASSQYFTSGVTYNEQFF.

CDR3 loop: CASSLVTREDGYTF. CDR3 coding DNA: TGCGCCAGCAGCCTGGTTACCCGGGAGGACGGCTACACCTTC. The rearrangement uses TRBV5-1 and TRBJ1-2; D uncertain. The V gene lost 4 bases and the J gene lost 8 bases, with 18 bases spanning the gap. Germline CDR1 and CDR2: SGHRS and YFSETQ. The CDR3 length is 14 residues. Combining the CDR3 with reference TRBV5-1 and TRBJ1-2 gives the whole variable domain KAGVTQTPRYLIKTRGQQVTLSCSPISGHRSVSWYQQTPGQGLQFLFEYFSETQRNKGNFPGRFSGRQFSNSRSEMNVSTLELGDSALYLCASSLVTREDGYTFGSGTRLTVV.

The chain is built from TRBV11-3 and TRBJ1-3; D might be TRBD1 (5 bases). In germline, CDR1 is SGHNT, CDR2 YENEEA. The CDR3 covers 17 residues. V dropped 3 bases and J dropped 2 bases, with 17 bases sitting between them. DNA of the CDR3: TGTGCCAGCAGCTTCCTCACCGGGGGGGGAGCTGGAAACACCATATATTTT. It translates to CASSFLTGGGAGNTIYF.

The chain carries TRBV24-1 and TRBJ2-1; TRBD2 agrees at 8 bases. Germline V gene sequence: CDR1 KGHDR, CDR2 SFDVKD. The CDR3 contains 16 residues. With 5 bases clipped from V and 4 bases from J, the junction kept 9 bases outside the gene matches. The CDR3 spells CATSAQTSGSYNEQFF. DNA of the CDR3: TGTGCCACCAGTGCCCAAACTAGCGGATCTTACAATGAGCAGTTCTTC.

CDR3 bases: TGTGCCAGCAGCTTGGTTAGGGAGACTAGCACAGATACGCAGTATTTT. Protein: CASSLVRETSTDTQYF. The V call is TRBV5-4, the J call TRBJ2-3; possibly TRBD2 for D (5 bases). The CDR3 has 16 residues. Germline CDR1 SGHNT, CDR2 YYREEE (reference sequence). V lost 0 bases and J 0 bases, leaving 11 bases between the germline ends.

The chain employs TRBV4-1 and TRBJ1-3, with D perhaps matching TRBD1 (6 bases). Germline values: CDR1 MGHRA, CDR2 YSYEKL. V lost 4 bases to trimming and J lost 2 bases, with 15 bases between them. This CDR3 spans 16 amino acids. The CDR3 protein is CASSRDRPGAGNTIYF. CDR3 nucleotides: TGCGCCAGCAGCCGCGATCGTCCAGGGGCTGGAAACACCATATATTTT.

J is TRBJ2-1 and V is TRBV30, with TRBD1 matching 8 bases. CDR1 is GTSNPN, CDR2 SVGIG, per germline (reference sequence). There are 14 residues in the CDR3. The trim removed 2 bases at V and 7 bases at J, leaving 7 bases unmatched. The CDR3 protein is CAWSQGQGGNEQFF. The CDR3 bases are TGTGCCTGGAGTCAAGGACAGGGCGGGAATGAGCAGTTCTTC.

V and J are TRBV5-1 and TRBJ2-1; the match to TRBD2 covers 9 bases. Trimming at V came to 5 bases and at J to 13 bases, leaving 13 bases not matched to a gene. The V gene's germline CDR1 is SGHRS and CDR2 YFSETQ. The CDR3 contains 14 residues. The CDR3 coding sequence is TGCGCCAGCAGATCCGCCGGGGCTAGCGGGATCCAGTTCTTC. It encodes CASRSAGASGIQFF.

The rearrangement links TRBV5-1 to TRBJ2-3, with 9 nucleotides matching TRBD1. The CDR3 sequence is 18 residues long. Germline CDR1 reads SGHRS; CDR2 reads YFSETQ. The V gene end was trimmed by 5 bases and the J gene end by 3 bases; junction bases not matched to a gene: 16. CDR3 nucleotide sequence: TGCGCCAGCAGAAGCTACCCCCCGGGGGACAGGGAAACAGATACGCAGTATTTT. It specifies CASRSYPPGDRETDTQYF.

The chain is built from TRBV28 and TRBJ2-7; a weak D match, TRBD2 (5 bases). CDR1 is MDHEN and CDR2 is SYDVKM in the germline V gene. CDR3 length equals 13 residues. Trimming stripped 5 bases from V and 0 bases from J, with 8 bases between. Here the CDR3 reads CASSDGISYEQYF. DNA for the CDR3: TGTGCCAGCAGTGACGGGATCTCCTACGAGCAGTACTTC.

This clone was recorded once. The same CDR3 is also encoded by other DNA sequences in this sample. The rearrangement links TRBV30 to TRBJ1-6; perhaps TRBD1 as D (5 bases). Looked up from germline, CDR1 is GTSNPN and CDR2 is SVGIG (reference sequence). This CDR3 is 13 amino acids long. V shed 3 bases and J shed 6 bases, with 9 bases lying between them. The DNA for the CDR3 is TGTGCCTGGAGGGCAGGGTTTAATTCACCCCTCCACTTT. Protein: CAWRAGFNSPLHF.

V and J are TRBV11-3 and TRBJ2-5, with 7 bases fitting TRBD2. V was clipped by 9 bases and J by 1 base; unmatched bases: 11. Germline V lookup: CDR1 SGHNT, CDR2 YENEEA. CDR3 size: 15 residues. DNA of the CDR3: TGTGCCAGTTCTCTGGACGGGGGGATCCAAGAGACCCAGTACTTC. Translated, it gives CASSLDGGIQETQYF.

The rearrangement links TRBV10-2 to TRBJ2-3; 10 bases fit TRBD2. This CDR3 region has 17 residues. V was clipped by 2 bases and J by 4 bases; unmatched bases: 9. CDR1 is WSHSY, CDR2 SAAADI, per germline. DNA for the CDR3: TGCGCCAGCAGTGAGGCTTGGACTAGCGGAATCTCAGATACGCAGTATTTT. The encoded protein is CASSEAWTSGISDTQYF.

The J gene is TRBJ2-1, the V gene TRBV5-1; 8 positions match TRBD1. The germline V gene encodes CDR1 SGHRS and CDR2 YFSETQ. The junction had 2 bases not matched to a gene; V was cut back by 0 bases and J by 6 bases. The CDR3 is 14 amino acids. The CDR3 loop reads CASSLVQGANEQFF. The CDR3 DNA reads as TGCGCCAGCAGCTTGGTCCAGGGGGCCAATGAGCAGTTCTTC. Drawing the rest from reference TRBV5-1 and TRBJ2-1, the complete variable domain is KAGVTQTPRYLIKTRGQQVTLSCSPISGHRSVSWYQQTPGQGLQFLFEYFSETQRNKGNFPGRFSGRQFSNSRSEMNVSTLELGDSALYLCASSLVQGANEQFFGPGTRLTVL.

The chain joins TRBV11-2 to TRBJ2-3; perhaps TRBD2 as D (5 bases). V lost 3 bases and J lost 3, with 7 bases in between. Per the germline V gene, CDR1 is SGHAT and CDR2 is FQNNGV. The CDR3 totals 13 residues. CDR3 loop: CASSFGGTDTQYF. As DNA, the CDR3 is TGTGCCAGCAGCTTCGGAGGTACAGATACGCAGTATTTT.

The chain carries TRBV6-5 and TRBJ2-1; 8 bases match TRBD2. The V segment lost 7 bases and the J segment 9 bases; nucleotides outside the gene matches: 11. The CDR3 length is 14 residues. Per the germline V gene, CDR1 is MNHEY and CDR2 is SVGAGI. The CDR3 here is CASIVLAEGVEQFF. The CDR3 DNA reads as TGTGCCAGCATCGTACTAGCGGAGGGGGTTGAGCAGTTCTTC.

This sequence joins TRBV6-2 or TRBV6-3 and TRBJ1-5; D is perhaps TRBD1 (5 bases). Per the germline V gene, CDR1 is MNHEY and CDR2 is SVGEGT. Trimming left V 6 bases short and J 1 base short, with 16 bases between. CDR3 size: 16 residues. Written as DNA, the CDR3 is TGTGCCAGCAGCCACACAGGTTCTCGGAGCAATCAGCCCCAGCATTTT. Residues: CASSHTGSRSNQPQHF.

The chain has TRBV5-1 and TRBJ2-7; the D gene is possibly TRBD2 (6 bases). The germline CDR1 and CDR2 sequences are SGHRS and YFSETQ. This CDR3 has 14 amino acids. V lost 4 bases, J lost 7 bases, and 18 bases lay in between. The CDR3: CASSAAGPSGEQYF. CDR3 DNA: TGCGCCAGCAGCGCCGCCGGGCCCAGCGGGGAGCAGTACTTC.

The gene calls are TRBV28 and TRBJ1-5; D perhaps matches TRBD1 (5 bases). This CDR3 is 15 amino acids long. Trimming took off 10 bases at V and 5 bases at J, with 21 bases between the two ends. The germline CDR1 and CDR2 sequences are MDHEN and SYDVKM. This CDR3 reads CATQGGVIRHQPQHF. The CDR3 DNA sequence: TGTGCCACCCAGGGAGGGGTAATTAGACATCAGCCCCAGCATTTT.

The chain recombines TRBV11-3 with TRBJ2-1; 10 bases match TRBD2. This CDR3 has 15 residues. Losses at the gene ends were 1 base for V and 8 bases for J; bases not matched to a gene: 5. CDR1 is SGHNT, CDR2 YENEEA, per germline. The CDR3 loop is CASSLAAGGQDEQFF. The CDR3 nucleotides read TGTGCCAGCAGCTTAGCAGCGGGAGGGCAGGATGAGCAGTTCTTC.

V is TRBV11-2 and J is TRBJ2-7; D perhaps matches TRBD2 (5 bases). The CDR3 totals 13 residues. V lost 3 bases to trimming and J lost 9 bases, with 15 bases between them. Germline V gene data show CDR1 as SGHAT and CDR2 as FQNNGV. CDR3 coding DNA: TGTGCCAGCAGCTTGGCAGGACTTTCTCGGCAGTACTTC. Protein: CASSLAGLSRQYF.

This clone was recorded once. This chain uses TRBV5-1 with TRBJ2-7, with 8 bases aligning to TRBD2. The CDR3 extends over 15 amino acids. Germline V gene lookup returns CDR1 SGHRS and CDR2 YFSETQ. V trimming: 0 bases; J trimming: 1 base; junction bases outside the gene matches: 3. CDR3 protein: CASSLGLAISYEQYF. Written as DNA, the CDR3 is TGCGCCAGCAGCTTGGGACTAGCGATTTCCTACGAGCAGTACTTC. Supplemented by reference TRBV5-1 and TRBJ2-7, the full variable domain reads KAGVTQTPRYLIKTRGQQVTLSCSPISGHRSVSWYQQTPGQGLQFLFEYFSETQRNKGNFPGRFSGRQFSNSRSEMNVSTLELGDSALYLCASSLGLAISYEQYFGPGTRLTVT.

This clone was observed a few times. J is TRBJ2-3 and V is TRBV28, with TRBD2 matching over 7 bases. J gave up 4 bases and V 5 bases, and 9 bases lay outside the gene matches. The germline V gene encodes CDR1 MDHEN and CDR2 SYDVKM. The CDR3 runs 15 residues. CDR3 loop: CASSQPGLQSDTQYF. The CDR3 region has the DNA TGTGCCAGCAGTCAACCGGGACTACAATCAGATACGCAGTATTTT.

This clone was seen more than once but under ten times. The chain uses TRBV2 and TRBJ1-2, with D perhaps TRBD1 (5 bases). CDR1 and CDR2 from the germline V gene are SNHLY and FYNNEI. The CDR3 consists of 14 residues. The V end lost 2 bases, the J end lost 8 bases, and 15 bases lay between the germline ends. In DNA form, the CDR3 reads TGTGCCAGCAGTGAACAACGGGGACTGAAGGGCTACACCTTC. Protein product: CASSEQRGLKGYTF.

This clone was counted once. The chain joins TRBV6-1 to TRBJ1-1; possibly TRBD1 for D (5 bases). This CDR3 is 15 amino acids long. The ends were cut back, 3 bases at V and 2 bases at J, with 13 bases in the middle. The germline gives CDR1 MNHNS, CDR2 SASEGT. The CDR3 sequence: CASSEVVGVNTEAFF. CDR3 in DNA: TGTGCCAGCAGTGAGGTTGTAGGGGTCAACACTGAAGCTTTCTTT.

This chain uses TRBV6-1 with TRBJ2-1, with 10 bases identical to TRBD2. Trimming cost V 8 bases and J 10 bases; bases outside gene matches: 14. The CDR3 length is 15 residues. The germline V gene has CDR1 MNHNS and CDR2 SASEGT. CDR3 DNA: TGTGCCAGCGGCGGGACTAGCGTTCCAATGGGCGAGCAGTTCTTC. Its translation is CASGGTSVPMGEQFF.

This clone was detected a few times. The chain has TRBV19 and TRBJ1-2; D is ambiguous. This CDR3 is 15 amino acids long. Germline lookup yields CDR1 LNHDA and CDR2 SQIVND (reference sequence). Trimming pared 5 bases from V and 4 bases from J, leaving 17 bases between. The CDR3 sequence is CASSPGLSGGYGYTF. CDR3 nucleotides: TGTGCCAGTAGTCCCGGACTGTCTGGCGGCTATGGCTACACCTTC.

The chain combines TRBV6-6 with TRBJ1-1; TRBD1 is a possible D gene (5 bases). Trimming pared 7 bases from V and 0 bases from J, leaving 12 bases between. Germline V gene lookup returns CDR1 MNHNY and CDR2 SVGAGI (reference sequence). This CDR3 is built from 14 residues. The CDR3 sequence is CASNTGGVNTEAFF. The DNA of the CDR3 is TGTGCCAGCAATACCGGGGGAGTGAACACTGAAGCTTTCTTT.

The gene calls are TRBV20-1 and TRBJ1-2, with TRBD1 matching 7 bases. The CDR3 spans 15 residues. The V segment lost 3 bases and the J segment 4 bases; nucleotides outside the gene matches: 11. Germline values: CDR1 DFQATT, CDR2 SNEGSKA (reference sequence). The CDR3 region is CSASSGTAAFYGYTF. As DNA, the CDR3 is TGCAGTGCTAGTTCCGGGACAGCAGCTTTCTATGGCTACACCTTC.

This chain joins TRBV5-1 and TRBJ1-2; 8 positions agree with TRBD1. The CDR3 is 13 residues long. Per the germline V gene, CDR1 is SGHRS and CDR2 is YFSETQ. The junction had 3 bases not matched to a gene; V was cut back by 0 bases and J by 8 bases. The CDR3 loop is CASSLAGGMGYTF. The CDR3 nucleotides read TGCGCCAGCAGCTTGGCAGGGGGCATGGGCTACACCTTC.

This sequence joins TRBV27 and TRBJ2-7; tentatively, D is TRBD1 (6 bases). Trimming took 6 bases from V and 1 from J, leaving 16 bases between them. The CDR3 spans 15 residues. The germline CDR1 and CDR2 sequences are MNHEY and SMNVEV (reference sequence). This chain's CDR3 is CASSQAGTKSYEQYV. CDR3 in DNA: TGTGCCAGCAGCCAGGCCGGGACAAAATCCTACGAGCAGTACGTC.